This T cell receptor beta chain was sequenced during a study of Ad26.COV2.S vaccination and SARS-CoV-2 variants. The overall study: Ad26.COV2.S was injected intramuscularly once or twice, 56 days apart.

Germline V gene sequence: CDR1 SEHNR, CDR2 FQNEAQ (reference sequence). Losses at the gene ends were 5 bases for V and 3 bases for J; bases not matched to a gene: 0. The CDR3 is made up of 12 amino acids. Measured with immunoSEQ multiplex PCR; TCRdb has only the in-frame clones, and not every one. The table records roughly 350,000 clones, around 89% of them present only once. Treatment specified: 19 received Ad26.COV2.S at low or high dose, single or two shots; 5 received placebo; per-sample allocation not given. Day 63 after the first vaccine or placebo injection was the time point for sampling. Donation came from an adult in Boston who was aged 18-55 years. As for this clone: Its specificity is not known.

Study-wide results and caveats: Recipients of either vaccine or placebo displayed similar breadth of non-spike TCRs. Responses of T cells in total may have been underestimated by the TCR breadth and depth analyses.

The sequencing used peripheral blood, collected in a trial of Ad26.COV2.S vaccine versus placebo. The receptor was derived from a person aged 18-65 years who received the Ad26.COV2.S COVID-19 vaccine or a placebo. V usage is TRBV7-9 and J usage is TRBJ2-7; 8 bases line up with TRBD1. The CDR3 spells CASSGQGYEQYF. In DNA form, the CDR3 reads TGTGCCAGCAGCGGACAGGGCTACGAGCAGTACTTC.